A single sample is the source of the 8 T cell receptor beta chains below, sequenced in a study of shared clonotypes between healthy human individuals. The repertoire was sequenced with immunoSEQ multiplex PCR; TCRdb's copy has only in-frame clones and lacks some. The repertoire holds roughly 2 million clones, roughly 95% seen once, with 0.13% in the top ten. The sample comprised naive CD4+ T cells sorted from blood. Subset specified: CD45RA+ positively selected. All receptors come from a man in his late teens or twenties in good health.

With respect to this clone: In the same sample, other DNA sequences code for this CDR3. The chain has TRBV6-1 and TRBJ1-6; 11 bases align to TRBD1. Germline V CDR1 and CDR2: MNHNS, SASEGT. The J segment lost 8 bases and the V segment lost 5 bases, leaving 2 bases of the junction unmatched. The CDR3 is 14 amino acids. CDR3 DNA sequence: TGTGCCAGCAGTAGGGACAGGGGGGATTCACCCCTCCACTTT. It codes for CASSRDRGDSPLHF.

The chain uses TRBV6-1 and TRBJ2-7; 8 bases map to TRBD1. The CDR3 is 14 residues long. From germline, CDR1 is MNHNS and CDR2 SASEGT. V dropped 6 bases and J dropped 3; count of bases not matched to a gene: 7. CDR3 region: CASRKQGVDYEQYF. The CDR3, as DNA: TGTGCCAGCAGAAAACAGGGGGTAGACTACGAGCAGTACTTC.

On this clone itself: One end of the junction fails to match germline, which may point to a read error. The chain combines TRBV6-1 with TRBJ2-2; D is ambiguous. Germline V gene lookup returns CDR1 MNHNS and CDR2 SASEGT. The CDR3 loop spans 16 amino acids. CDR3 loop: CAISESRTSGTGELFF. The CDR3 coding sequence is TGTGCCATCAGTGAGTCAAGGACCTCGGGCACCGGGGAGCTGTTTTTT.

The chain joins TRBV7-6 to TRBJ1-1; D may be TRBD1 (5 bases). This CDR3 region has 16 residues. V gave up 3 bases and J gave up 4 bases, with 18 bases separating them. The germline V gene encodes CDR1 SGHVS and CDR2 FNYEAQ. The CDR3 sequence: CASSFRDRRDSTEAFF. For the CDR3, the DNA is TGTGCCAGCAGCTTCCGGGACCGCCGTGATAGCACTGAAGCTTTCTTT.

The chain is built from TRBV29-1 and TRBJ2-3; 14 bases fit TRBD2. V lost 7 bases to trimming and J lost 1 base; unmatched junction nucleotides: 4. The CDR3 length is 15 residues. In germline, CDR1 is SQVTM, CDR2 ANQGSEA. The CDR3 reads CSAEGLAGGTDTQYF. The CDR3 nucleotides read TGCAGCGCCGAGGGACTAGCGGGGGGCACAGATACGCAGTATTTT.

The chain uses TRBV9 and TRBJ2-5, with TRBD2 matching over 8 bases. CDR1 is SGDLS, CDR2 YYNGEE, per germline. Trimming took 5 bases from V and 2 from J; bases not matched to a gene: 8. This CDR3 is built from 15 residues. This CDR3 is CASSPGQRGQETQYF. As DNA, the CDR3 is TGTGCCAGCAGTCCCGGGCAGCGGGGGCAAGAGACCCAGTACTTC.

The gene calls are TRBV6-1 and TRBJ1-5; possible D gene TRBD1, 5 bases. Germline loops: CDR1 MNHNS, CDR2 SASEGT. CDR3 size: 15 residues. V shed 2 bases and J shed 2 bases, with 10 bases lying between them. The CDR3 loop is CASSEMGLGNQPQHF. The CDR3 coding sequence is TGTGCCAGCAGTGAAATGGGGCTTGGCAATCAGCCCCAGCATTTT.

The chain's CDR3 is CAITGTDGDTQYF. CDR3 nucleotide sequence: TGTGCCATCACTGGGACGGATGGAGATACGCAGTATTTT. The genes are TRBV10-3 and TRBJ2-3; D possibly uses TRBD1 or TRBD2 (5 bases each). There are 13 residues in the CDR3. The V and J ends lost 7 bases and 5 bases respectively, with 13 bases between them. Germline CDR1 reads ENHRY; CDR2 reads SYGVKD.